One and the same sample provided the 4 T cell receptor beta chains below, sequenced in a study of control samples from healthy donors and cancer patients. Using immunoSEQ multiplex PCR, the repertoire was profiled, and TCRdb retains in-frame clones only, with some absent. The table includes about 110,000 clones, approximately 91% detected once. The sample consisted of blood. The origin of the receptors is a woman under 30 in good health.

This chain connects TRBV14 to TRBJ1-4; D gene uncertain. The CDR3 runs 15 residues. Trimming removed 4 bases at V and 1 base at J, with 10 bases between. CDR1 is SGHDN and CDR2 is FVKESK in the germline V gene. The chain's CDR3 is CASSRQPGTNEKLFF. In nucleotides, the CDR3 is TGTGCCAGCAGCCGACAACCGGGAACTAATGAAAAACTGTTTTTT.

The chain has TRBV28 and TRBJ1-1; D not resolved. This CDR3 is built from 14 residues. Trimming cost V 5 bases and J 0 bases, with 10 bases left between them. Germline V CDR1 and CDR2: MDHEN, SYDVKM. The CDR3 protein is CASSIPQMNTEAFF. CDR3 nucleotide sequence: TGTGCCAGCAGTATCCCGCAGATGAACACTGAAGCTTTCTTT.

The V and J genes are TRBV27 and TRBJ2-7; 11 bases fit TRBD2. This CDR3 is built from 15 residues. V dropped 2 bases and J dropped 6; count of bases not matched to a gene: 6. Germline CDR1 is MNHEY and CDR2 is SMNVEV (reference sequence). The CDR3 sequence: CASSLVAGGPSEQYF. For the CDR3, the DNA is TGTGCCAGCAGTTTAGTAGCGGGAGGGCCCTCCGAGCAGTACTTC.

This clone came up a few times. The rearrangement uses TRBV7-9 and TRBJ2-7, with D possibly TRBD2 on 5 matching bases. CDR1 is SEHNR, CDR2 FQNEAQ, per germline (reference sequence). Trimming stripped 3 bases from V and 4 bases from J, with 7 bases between. This CDR3 spans 12 amino acids. For the CDR3, the DNA is TGTGCCAGCAGCTTTGAGGGTTACGAGCAGTACTTC. The encoded protein is CASSFEGYEQYF. Looking up the rest from reference TRBV7-9 and TRBJ2-7 gives the full variable domain: DTGVSQNPRHKITKRGQNVTFRCDPISEHNRLYWYRQTLGQGPEFLTYFQNEAQLEKSRLLSDRFSAERPKGSFSTLEIQRTEQGDSAMYLCASSFEGYEQYFGPGTRLTVT.